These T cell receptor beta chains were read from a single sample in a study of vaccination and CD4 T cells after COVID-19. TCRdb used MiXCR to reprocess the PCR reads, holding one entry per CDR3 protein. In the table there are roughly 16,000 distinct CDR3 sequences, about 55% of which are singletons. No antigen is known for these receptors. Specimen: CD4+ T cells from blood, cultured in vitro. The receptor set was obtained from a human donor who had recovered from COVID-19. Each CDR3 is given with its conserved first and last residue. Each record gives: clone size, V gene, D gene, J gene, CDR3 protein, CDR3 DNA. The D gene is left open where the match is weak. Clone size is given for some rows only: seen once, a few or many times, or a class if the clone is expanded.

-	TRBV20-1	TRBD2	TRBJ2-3	CSAGVRAGVGYTQYF	TGCAGTGCTGGGGTACGAGCGGGAGTAGGGTACACGCAGTATTTT
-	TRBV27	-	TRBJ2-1	CASSFQASGNEQFF	TGTGCCAGCAGTTTTCAGGCCTCGGGGAATGAGCAGTTCTTC
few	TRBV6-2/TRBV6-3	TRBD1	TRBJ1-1	CASSYATGTGGSYTEAFF	TGTGCCAGCAGTTACGCGACCGGGACAGGGGGATCGTACACTGAAGCTTTCTTT
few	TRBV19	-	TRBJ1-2	CASSIQAGDYGYTF	TGTGCCAGTAGTATACAGGCAGGGGATTATGGCTACACCTTC
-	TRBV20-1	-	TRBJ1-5	CSASTADGDQPQHF	TGCAGTGCCAGCACAGCGGACGGAGATCAGCCCCAGCATTTT
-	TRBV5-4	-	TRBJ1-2	CASSLTRGTDGYTF	TGTGCCAGCAGCTTGACCAGGGGAACGGATGGCTACACCTTC
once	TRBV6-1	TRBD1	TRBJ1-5	CASGTGGAWPQHF	TGTGCCAGCGGTACAGGGGGAGCATGGCCCCAGCATTTT
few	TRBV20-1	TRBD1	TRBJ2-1	CSAGGQGYNEQFF	TGCAGTGCCGGGGGACAGGGGTACAATGAGCAGTTCTTC
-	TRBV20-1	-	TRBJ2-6	CSARVGRPGANVLTF	TGCAGTGCTAGAGTAGGACGGCCTGGGGCCAACGTCCTGACTTTC
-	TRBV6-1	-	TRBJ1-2	CASSNREGINYGYTF	TGTGCCAGCAGTAACCGGGAGGGAATTAACTATGGCTACACCTTC
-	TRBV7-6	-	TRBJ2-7	CASSKTGLDEQYF	TGTGCCAGCAGCAAAACCGGTCTTGACGAGCAGTACTTC
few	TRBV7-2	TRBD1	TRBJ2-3	CASSLRGLSDTQYF	TGTGCCAGCAGCTTAAGGGGGCTTTCAGATACGCAGTATTTT
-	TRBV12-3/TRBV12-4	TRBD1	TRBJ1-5	CATSTGRNQPQHF	TGTGCCACCTCGACAGGGCGTAATCAGCCCCAGCATTTT
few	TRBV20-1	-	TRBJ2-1	CSARGPTAYNEQFF	TGCAGTGCTAGAGGGCCCACAGCCTACAATGAGCAGTTCTTC
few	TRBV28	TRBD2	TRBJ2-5	CASSLTGRVETQYF	TGTGCCAGCAGTTTAACTGGGAGGGTCGAGACCCAGTACTTC
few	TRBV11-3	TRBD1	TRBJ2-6	CASSPSVGQSSGANVLTF	TGTGCCAGCAGCCCCTCCGTGGGACAGAGCTCTGGGGCCAACGTCCTGACTTTC
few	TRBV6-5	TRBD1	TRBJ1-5	CASSSGGWQPQHF	TGTGCCAGCAGTTCAGGGGGCTGGCAGCCCCAGCATTTT
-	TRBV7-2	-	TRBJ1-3	CASSDSGNTIYF	TGTGCCAGCAGCGACTCTGGAAACACCATATATTTT
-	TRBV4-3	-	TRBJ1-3	CASSPSSGGFSGNTIYF	TGCGCCAGCAGCCCCAGTAGCGGGGGCTTCTCTGGAAACACCATATATTTT
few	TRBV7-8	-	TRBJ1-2	CASSSSGSNYGYTF	TGTGCCAGCAGCTCATCAGGCAGCAACTATGGCTACACCTTC
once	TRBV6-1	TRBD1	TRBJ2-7	CASSIYRGSYEQYF	TGTGCCAGCAGTATATACAGGGGGTCCTACGAGCAGTACTTC
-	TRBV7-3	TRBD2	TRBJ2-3	CASSFRTSGMDTQYF	TGTGCCAGCAGCTTCCGGACTAGCGGGATGGATACGCAGTATTTT
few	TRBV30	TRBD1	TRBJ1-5	CAWSRGVYRGSNQPQHF	TGTGCCTGGAGTAGAGGCGTGTACAGGGGAAGCAATCAGCCCCAGCATTTT
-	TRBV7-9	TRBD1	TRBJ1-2	CASSPGGGDPGANYGYTF	TGTGCCAGCAGCCCAGGGGGGGGGGACCCGGGGGCCAACTATGGCTACACCTTC
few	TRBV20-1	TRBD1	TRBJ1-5	CSARSGTGGQPQHF	TGCAGTGCTCGTTCCGGGACAGGAGGCCAGCCCCAGCATTTT
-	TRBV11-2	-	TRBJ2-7	CASSPTGTEQYF	TGTGCCAGCAGCCCTACTGGGACCGAGCAGTACTTC
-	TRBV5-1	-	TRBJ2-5	CASSLDGGVVETQYF	TGCGCCAGCAGCTTGGACGGCGGGGTAGTGGAGACCCAGTACTTC
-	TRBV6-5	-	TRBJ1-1	CASSYGGQGAEAFF	TGTGCCAGCAGTTACGGGGGTCAGGGCGCTGAAGCTTTCTTT
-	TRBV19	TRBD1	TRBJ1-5	CASSIEQTGTGDTQGTNQPQHF	TGTGCCAGTAGTATAGAGCAAACCGGGACAGGGGACACTCAGGGTACTAATCAGCCCCAGCATTTT
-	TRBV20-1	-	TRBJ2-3	CSARAGGWGGGDTQYF	TGCAGTGCTAGAGCCGGAGGGTGGGGAGGAGGAGATACGCAGTATTTT
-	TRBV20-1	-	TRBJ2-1	CSARVDGSFYYYNEQFF	TGCAGTGCTAGAGTTGACGGCAGCTTCTACTACTACAATGAGCAGTTCTTC
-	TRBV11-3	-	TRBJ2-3	CASSLGSTDTQYF	TGTGCCAGCAGCTTAGGGAGCACAGATACGCAGTATTTT
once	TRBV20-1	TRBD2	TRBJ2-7	CSARGGVRYEQYF	TGCAGTGCTAGGGGAGGGGTTCGATACGAGCAGTACTTC
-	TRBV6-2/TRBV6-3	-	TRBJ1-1	CASSPGTPEAFF	TGTGCCAGCAGCCCGGGGACACCTGAAGCTTTCTTT
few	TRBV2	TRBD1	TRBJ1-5	CASSGPGTANQPQHF	TGTGCCAGCAGTGGACCTGGGACAGCTAATCAGCCCCAGCATTTT
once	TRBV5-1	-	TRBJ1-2	CASSLATVYGYTF	TGCGCCAGCAGCTTGGCGACAGTCTATGGCTACACCTTC
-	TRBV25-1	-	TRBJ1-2	CASSERQGYGYTF	TGTGCCAGCAGTGAACGTCAGGGCTATGGCTACACCTTC
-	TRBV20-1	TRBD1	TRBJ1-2	CSATGQGAYHYGYTF	TGCAGTGCTACGGGACAGGGGGCCTACCACTATGGCTACACCTTC
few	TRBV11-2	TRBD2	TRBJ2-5	CASSSLGDIPAGGGETQYF	TGTGCCAGCAGCTCCCTGGGGGACATCCCAGCGGGAGGTGGGGAGACCCAGTACTTC
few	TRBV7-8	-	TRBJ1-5	CASRPSGGNSNQPQHF	TGTGCCAGCAGACCATCGGGGGGAAATAGCAATCAGCCCCAGCATTTT
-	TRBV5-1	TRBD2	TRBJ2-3	CASKPTSERADTQYF	TGCGCCAGCAAACCGACTAGCGAGAGAGCGGATACGCAGTATTTT
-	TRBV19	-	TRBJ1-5	CASIRKPGPSNQPQHF	TGTGCCAGTATCCGAAAGCCAGGTCCCAGCAATCAGCCCCAGCATTTT
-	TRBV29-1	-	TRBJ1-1	CSVVIPGMNTEAFF	TGCAGCGTTGTAATCCCCGGCATGAACACTGAAGCTTTCTTT
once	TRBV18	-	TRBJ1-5	CASSPSGQGVSQPQHF	TGTGCCAGCTCACCATCGGGGCAGGGTGTTTCTCAGCCCCAGCATTTT
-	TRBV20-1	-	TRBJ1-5	CSASRVLGPQHF	TGCAGTGCTAGCAGGGTTCTGGGGCCCCAGCATTTT
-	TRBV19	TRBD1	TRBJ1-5	CASSRGTGAYSNQPQHF	TGTGCCAGTAGTAGGGGGACAGGAGCTTATAGCAATCAGCCCCAGCATTTT
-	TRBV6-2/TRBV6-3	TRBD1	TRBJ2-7	CASRRTGQSYEQYF	TGTGCCAGCAGAAGAACGGGACAGTCGTACGAGCAGTACTTC
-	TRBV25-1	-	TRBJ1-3	CASTLIGGSGNTIYF	TGTGCCAGCACTCTTATAGGGGGCTCTGGAAACACCATATATTTT
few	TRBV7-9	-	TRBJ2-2	CASSPPGSQITGELFF	TGTGCCAGCAGCCCCCCGGGGTCCCAAATAACCGGGGAGCTGTTTTTT
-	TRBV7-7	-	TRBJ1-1	CASSLAENTEAFF	TGTGCTAGCAGCCTCGCTGAGAACACTGAAGCTTTCTTT
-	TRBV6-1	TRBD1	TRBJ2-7	CASSKSGTVSYEQYF	TGTGCCAGCAGTAAATCCGGGACAGTATCCTACGAGCAGTACTTC
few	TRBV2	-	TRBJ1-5	CASSGEAGRQPQHF	TGTGCCAGCAGTGGGGAAGCGGGGCGCCAGCCCCAGCATTTT